The clone carrying this T cell receptor beta chain came up a few times. Its specificity is unknown. The data derive from a study of regulatory T cells in long-lasting Graves disease. CDR3 regions were amplified by Arm-PCR using iRepertoire HTBI primers to build TCR beta libraries. TCRdb called the multiplex PCR reads again in MiXCR, with one record for every CDR3 protein. The repertoire holds around 460,000 distinct CDR3 sequences, with less than 15% as singletons. Noted time point: newly diagnosed GD, antithyroid drugs for less than 3 months. The TCR library was made from RNA extracted from PBMCs. Trimming removed 4 bases from V and 5 bases from J; junction bases left unmatched: 10. The germline CDR1 and CDR2 sequences are SGDLS and YYNGEE. The CDR3 extends over 15 amino acids. Overall study results and limits: Favored usage of TRBV28, TRBJ1-2 and TRBJ2-5 was recorded in persistent disease.

In addition, the sample was reused for a study of T cells in Graves' hyperthyroidism and ophthalmopathy. That paper notes: Patients were aged 18 to 65, had disease duration under 2 months, and had newly diagnosed hyperthyroidism. With the HTBI primer set, the TCR CDR3 went through a first round of RT-PCR. Ophthalmopathy was predicted by the model a median of approximately six months ahead of onset.

The clonotype originates from a woman between 45 and 65 years old with Graves disease. The genes are TRBV9 and TRBJ2-7, with TRBD1 matching over 9 bases. Specimen: peripheral blood mononuclear cells (PBMCs), collected at new diagnosis, from a patient treated with antithyroid drugs. CDR3 nucleotides: TGTGCCAGCAGCCCCCGGACAGGGGTGGTTCACGAGCAGTACTTC. Translation: CASSPRTGVVHEQYF.